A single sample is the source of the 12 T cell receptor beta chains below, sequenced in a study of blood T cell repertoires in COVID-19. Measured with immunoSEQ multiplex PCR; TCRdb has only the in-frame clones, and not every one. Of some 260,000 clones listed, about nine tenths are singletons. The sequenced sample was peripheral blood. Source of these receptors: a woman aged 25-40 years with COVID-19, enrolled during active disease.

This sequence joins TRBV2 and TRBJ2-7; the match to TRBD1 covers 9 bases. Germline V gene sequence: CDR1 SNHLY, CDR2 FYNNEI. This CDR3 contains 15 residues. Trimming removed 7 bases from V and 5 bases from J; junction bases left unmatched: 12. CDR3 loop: CASNLLQGARDEQYF. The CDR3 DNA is TGTGCCAGCAATTTACTACAGGGGGCAAGGGACGAGCAGTACTTC. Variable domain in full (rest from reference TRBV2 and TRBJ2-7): EPEVTQTPSHQVTQMGQEVILRCVPISNHLYFYWYRQILGQKVEFLVSFYNNEISEKSEIFDDQFSVERPDGSNFTLKIRSTKLEDSAMYFCASNLLQGARDEQYFGPGTRLTVT.

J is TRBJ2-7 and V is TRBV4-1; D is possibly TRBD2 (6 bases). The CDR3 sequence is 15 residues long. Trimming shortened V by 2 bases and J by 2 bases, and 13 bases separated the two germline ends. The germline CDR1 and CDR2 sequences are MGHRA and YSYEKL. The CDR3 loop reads CASSQYGTRAYEQYF. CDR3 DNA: TGCGCCAGCAGCCAATATGGGACTCGGGCCTACGAGCAGTACTTC.

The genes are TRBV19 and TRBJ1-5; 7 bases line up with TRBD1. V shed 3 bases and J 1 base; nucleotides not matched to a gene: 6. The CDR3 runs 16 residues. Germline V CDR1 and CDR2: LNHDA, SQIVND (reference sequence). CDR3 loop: CASSIMGQRSNQPQHF. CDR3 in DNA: TGTGCCAGTAGTATTATGGGACAGCGAAGCAATCAGCCCCAGCATTTT.

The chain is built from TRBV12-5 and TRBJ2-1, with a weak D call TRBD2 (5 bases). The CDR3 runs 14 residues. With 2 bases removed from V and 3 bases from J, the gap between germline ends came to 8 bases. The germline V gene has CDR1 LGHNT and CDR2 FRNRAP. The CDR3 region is CASGLTGNYNEQFF. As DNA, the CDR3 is TGTGCTAGTGGTTTGACGGGGAACTACAATGAGCAGTTCTTC.

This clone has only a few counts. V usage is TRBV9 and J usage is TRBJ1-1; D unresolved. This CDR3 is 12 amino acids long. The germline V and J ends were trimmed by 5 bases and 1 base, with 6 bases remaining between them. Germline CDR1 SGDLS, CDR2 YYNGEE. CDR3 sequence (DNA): TGTGCCAGCAGATCAGGGAACACTGAAGCTTTCTTT. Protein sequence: CASRSGNTEAFF.

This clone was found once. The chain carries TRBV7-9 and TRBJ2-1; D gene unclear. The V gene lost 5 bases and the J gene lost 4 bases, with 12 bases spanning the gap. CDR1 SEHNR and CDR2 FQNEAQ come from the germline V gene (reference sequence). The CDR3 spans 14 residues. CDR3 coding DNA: TGTGCCAGCAGCCTGCGCCACCCGTACAATGAGCAGTTCTTC. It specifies CASSLRHPYNEQFF.

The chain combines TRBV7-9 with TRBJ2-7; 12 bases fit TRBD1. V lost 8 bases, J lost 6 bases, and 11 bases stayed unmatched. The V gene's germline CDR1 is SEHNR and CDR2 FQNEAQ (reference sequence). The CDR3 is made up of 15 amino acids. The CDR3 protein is CASGTSGTGGIEQYF. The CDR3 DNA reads TGTGCCAGCGGGACTTCCGGGACAGGGGGCATCGAGCAGTACTTC.

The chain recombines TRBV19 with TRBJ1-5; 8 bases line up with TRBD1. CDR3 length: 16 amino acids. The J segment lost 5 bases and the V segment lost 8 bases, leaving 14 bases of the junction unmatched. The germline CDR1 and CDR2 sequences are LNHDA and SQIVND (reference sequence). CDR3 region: CASVPPGTGRHQPQHF. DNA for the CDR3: TGTGCCAGTGTACCGCCCGGGACAGGTAGACATCAGCCCCAGCATTTT.

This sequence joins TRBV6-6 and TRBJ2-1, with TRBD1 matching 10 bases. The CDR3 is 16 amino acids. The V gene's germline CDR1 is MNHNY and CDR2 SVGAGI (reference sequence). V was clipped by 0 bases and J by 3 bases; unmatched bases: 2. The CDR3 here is CASSYSWDRGYNEQFF. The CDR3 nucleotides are TGTGCCAGCAGTTACTCGTGGGACAGGGGCTACAATGAGCAGTTCTTC.

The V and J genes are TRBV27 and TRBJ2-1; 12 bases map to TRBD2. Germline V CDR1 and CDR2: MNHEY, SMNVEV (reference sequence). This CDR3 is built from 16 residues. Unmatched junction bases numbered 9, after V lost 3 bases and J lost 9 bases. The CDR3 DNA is TGTGCCAGCAGTTTCGGACTAGCGGGGCCGCAGGGTGAGCAGTTCTTC. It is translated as CASSFGLAGPQGEQFF.

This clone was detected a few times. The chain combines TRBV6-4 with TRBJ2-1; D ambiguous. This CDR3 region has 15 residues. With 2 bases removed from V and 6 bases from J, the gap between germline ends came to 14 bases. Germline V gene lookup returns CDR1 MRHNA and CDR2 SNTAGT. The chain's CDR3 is CASSDGPASLNEQFF. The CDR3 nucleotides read TGTGCCAGCAGTGACGGGCCTGCCTCTCTCAATGAGCAGTTCTTC.

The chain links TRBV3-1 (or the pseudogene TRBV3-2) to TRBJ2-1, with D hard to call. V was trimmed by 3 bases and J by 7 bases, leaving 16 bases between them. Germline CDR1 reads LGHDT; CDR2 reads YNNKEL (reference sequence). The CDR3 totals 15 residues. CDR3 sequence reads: CASSHSGGRHNEQFF. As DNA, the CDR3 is TGTGCCAGCAGCCACTCTGGTGGCAGACATAATGAGCAGTTCTTC.